One and the same sample provided the 2 T cell receptor beta chains below, sequenced in a study of cytomegalovirus exposure and HLA in healthy donors. Primers: 60 Vbeta forward and 13 Jbeta reverse. Clones were sequenced by immunoSEQ multiplex PCR, and TCRdb holds only the in-frame ones, with some missing. The sample yields about 130,000 clones, more than 80% seen once. The source material was PBMCs. These receptors all stem from a woman in her 40s in good health and CMV-seropositive.

This chain connects TRBV6-6 to TRBJ2-7, with 7 bases fitting TRBD1. CDR1 is MNHNY and CDR2 is SVGAGI in the germline V gene (reference sequence). Trimming took 2 bases from V and 3 from J; bases not matched to a gene: 7. The CDR3 spans 15 residues. CDR3 coding DNA: TGTGCCAGCAGTTACCCGGGACAGTTATACTACGAGCAGTACTTC. Protein: CASSYPGQLYYEQYF.

This chain uses TRBV27 with TRBJ1-2, with TRBD1 matching 10 bases. There are 13 residues in the CDR3. With V trimmed by 4 bases and J by 4 bases, 0 bases remained unmatched. Per the germline V gene, CDR1 is MNHEY and CDR2 is SMNVEV (reference sequence). CDR3 nucleotide sequence: TGTGCCAGCAGTTGGGACAGGGGCTATGGCTACACCTTC. It specifies CASSWDRGYGYTF.